This entry describes one T cell receptor (beta chain). The CDR3 has 13 residues. The germline V gene has CDR1 SEHNR and CDR2 FQNEAQ (reference sequence). V was cut by 5 bases and J by 0 bases, with 7 bases left in between. This record belongs to a study of control samples from healthy donors and cancer patients. Here immunoSEQ multiplex PCR was the method, and the copy in TCRdb shows in-frame clones only, minus some. This sample has roughly 30,000 clones, with around 87% found just once. This receptor was obtained from a woman in her thirties or forties with lung cancer. Material: PBMCs. The rearrangement joins TRBV7-9 to TRBJ2-5; no definite D call. Written as DNA, the CDR3 is TGTGCCAGCAGCCGATTAAACCAAGAGACCCAGTACTTC. It is translated as CASSRLNQETQYF.